The rows below give T cell receptor beta chains drawn from one sample of a study of cytomegalovirus exposure and HLA in healthy donors. The assay was immunoSEQ multiplex PCR, and TCRdb's table has in-frame clones only and misses some. The sample carries roughly 160,000 clones, roughly 80% recorded once. Source material: PBMCs. Receptors were obtained from a woman aged 40-49 years in good health and CMV-seropositive. Both conserved end residues are part of each CDR3. A D gene is named only where the DNA matches it firmly. Size tells how often a clone was seen (once, few, many) or the class of an expanded clone, and some rows leave it out.

V	J	D	size	DNA	CDR3
TRBV9	TRBJ2-3	NA	NA	TGTGCCAGCAGCGTAGGGGCAGGGAGCACAGATACGCAGTATTTT	CASSVGAGSTDTQYF
TRBV6-5	TRBJ2-3	NA	NA	TGTGCCAGCAGTTACTCGGGAGCCGGAAGCACAGATACGCAGTATTTT	CASSYSGAGSTDTQYF
TRBV6-6	TRBJ2-7	TRBD2	NA	TGTGCCAGCCGTCAGCGGGAGGGATACGAGCAGTACTTC	CASRQREGYEQYF
TRBV11-3	TRBJ2-3	NA	NA	TGTGCCAGCAGCCCGGTCCCTTACGCGGATACGCAGTATTTT	CASSPVPYADTQYF
TRBV5-5	TRBJ2-7	NA	NA	TGTGCCAGCAGCTTGAATAGCCCGCCCTACGAGAAGTACTTC	CASSLNSPPYEKYF
TRBV5-1	TRBJ1-6	NA	NA	TGCGCCAGCAGCTCAAAGACGGGAGGCTATAATTCACCCCTCCACTTT	CASSSKTGGYNSPLHF
TRBV30	TRBJ2-2	NA	NA	TGTGCCTGGAGTGTCAACGGTGACACCGGGGAGCTGTTTTTT	CAWSVNGDTGELFF
TRBV28	TRBJ1-1	NA	NA	TGTGCCAGCAGTGCCCTTCAGGGGTCTGGGACTGAAGCTTTCTTT	CASSALQGSGTEAFF
TRBV5-1	TRBJ2-5	TRBD2	NA	TGCGCCAGCAGCTTGGGCGGGGGGGGAGAGACCCAGTACTTC	CASSLGGGGETQYF
TRBV4-2	TRBJ1-2	TRBD1	NA	TGTGCCAGCAGCCAGGAACAGGGGGCGCACGGCTACACCTTC	CASSQEQGAHGYTF
TRBV25-1	TRBJ1-5	NA	NA	TGTGCCAGCAGTGAATCGGGGGGCCCACATCAATCCCAGCATTTT	CASSESGGPHQSQHF
TRBV19	TRBJ2-5	TRBD2	NA	TGTGCCAGTAGTAAGAGCGGGAGTTTTGAGGAGACCCAGTACTTC	CASSKSGSFEETQYF
TRBV9	TRBJ1-2	TRBD1	few	TGTGCCAGCAGCCCATCACAGGGGTATGGCTACACCTTC	CASSPSQGYGYTF
TRBV28	TRBJ2-5	NA	NA	TGTGCCAGCAGTTCGCACCGGGAACGAGAGACCCAGTACTTC	CASSSHRERETQYF
TRBV2	TRBJ2-1	TRBD2	few	TGTGCCAGCAGGTCCGGGACTACCCCCTACAATGAGCAGTTCTTC	CASRSGTTPYNEQFF
TRBV29-1	TRBJ1-1	NA	NA	TGCAGCTCCTATAGTGGGGCCACTGAAGCTTTCTTT	CSSYSGATEAFF
TRBV5-1	TRBJ2-7	NA	NA	TGCGCCAGCAGCTGGGGGGACAGCTACGCCTCCTACGAGCAGTACTTC	CASSWGDSYASYEQYF
TRBV7-8	TRBJ2-1	TRBD2	NA	TGTGCCAGCAGCACCAAACTAGCGGGATCCTACAATGAGCAGTTCTTC	CASSTKLAGSYNEQFF
TRBV5-8	TRBJ2-3	TRBD2	NA	TGTGCCAGCAGCCTACGGACTAGCGGCGCGGATACGCAGTATTTT	CASSLRTSGADTQYF
TRBV7-6	TRBJ2-7	TRBD2	NA	TGTGCCAGCAGCCCCAACCGGGGTAGCGGGAGGGACGAGCAGTACTTC	CASSPNRGSGRDEQYF
TRBV21-1	TRBJ2-2	NA	NA	TGTGCCAGCAGCAAGGGGCAGACAGGGGTTAGTGGCACCGGGGAGCTGTTTTTT	CASSKGQTGVSGTGELFF
TRBV18	TRBJ1-5	TRBD1	few	TGTGCCAGCTCACCAGGACAGGGGGCGCAACAGCCCCAGCATTTT	CASSPGQGAQQPQHF
TRBV5-4	TRBJ2-3	NA	NA	TGTGCCAGCAGCCCCATGTCGGGTTTTAGCACAGATACGCAGTATTTT	CASSPMSGFSTDTQYF
TRBV7-3	TRBJ2-2	TRBD2	NA	TGTGCCAGCAGCTCCCCGGGGCTAGCGGGAGTCCCCGGGGAGCTGTTTTTT	CASSSPGLAGVPGELFF
TRBV15	TRBJ2-3	NA	NA	TGTGCCACCAGCAGAGTGCCGGGGGTGGGGACAGATACGCAGTATTTT	CATSRVPGVGTDTQYF
TRBV2	TRBJ2-2	TRBD1	NA	TGTGCCAGCAGTGAACTTGGGACAGACACCGGGGAGCTGTTTTTT	CASSELGTDTGELFF
TRBV2	TRBJ1-2	TRBD1	once	TGTGCCAGCAGAGCAACAGGGGTGGTTTATGGCTACACCTTC	CASRATGVVYGYTF
TRBV28	TRBJ1-4	TRBD1	NA	TGTGCCAGCAGTTCAGGACAGGGCGGTCTAGAAAAACTGTTTTTT	CASSSGQGGLEKLFF
TRBV7-6	TRBJ2-1	TRBD2	NA	TGTGCCAGCAGCCTAAGACTAGCGGGAGAGCAGTATGAGCAGTTCTTC	CASSLRLAGEQYEQFF
TRBV7-9	TRBJ1-2	NA	NA	TGTGCCAGCAGCCCGGGTGGCTACACCTTC	CASSPGGYTF
TRBV2	TRBJ2-7	NA	NA	TGTGCCAGCAAGAGGACATTCCTCTACGAGCAGTACTTC	CASKRTFLYEQYF
TRBV19	TRBJ2-3	TRBD1	once	TGTGCCAGTAGTATAGCCCGACAGGGGACAGATACGCAGTATTTT	CASSIARQGTDTQYF
TRBV6-7	TRBJ2-7	NA	NA	TGTGCCAGCAGTCCTCGCCGGGGAGGCCCCCTCTACGAGCAGTACTTC	CASSPRRGGPLYEQYF
TRBV7-2	TRBJ1-5	TRBD1	NA	TGTGCCAGCAGCCTACGGACAGGGTGGGACAATCAGCCCCAGCATTTT	CASSLRTGWDNQPQHF
TRBV11-2	TRBJ2-1	TRBD2	NA	TGTGCCAGCAGCCTAGAACTAGCGGTCTCCTACAATGAGCAGTTCTTC	CASSLELAVSYNEQFF
TRBV28	TRBJ2-7	TRBD2	NA	TGTGCCAGCAGTGGAGCTAGCGGGGGCTCCTACGAGCAGTACTTC	CASSGASGGSYEQYF
TRBV19	TRBJ2-3	NA	NA	TGTGCCAGTAGTGTTGGGCCCAGCACAGATACGCAGTATTTT	CASSVGPSTDTQYF
TRBV5-5	TRBJ2-1	NA	NA	TGTGCCAGCAGCCCACAGGGGTCGGCGGGAGGCCGAGGGTTCTACAATGAGCAGTTCTTC	CASSPQGSAGGRGFYNEQFF
TRBV7-9	TRBJ2-1	NA	NA	TGTGCCAGCAGCAACCTAGCTCTGAAGGGCAATGAGCAGTTCTTC	CASSNLALKGNEQFF
TRBV10-3	TRBJ2-7	NA	NA	TGTGCCATCAGTGAGTCGCGGGGCTCCTACGAGCAGTACTTC	CAISESRGSYEQYF
TRBV9	TRBJ2-2	NA	NA	TGTGCCAGCAGCGTAGTAAGAGATCCGAGCACCGGGGAGCTGTTTTTT	CASSVVRDPSTGELFF